A selection of T cell receptor beta chains follows, all from one sample in a study of chronic HIV infection and antiretroviral therapy. TCRdb recomputed calls from the 5' RACE reads with MiXCR, one row per CDR3 protein. This table holds about 38,000 distinct CDR3 sequences, around 8.7% found once. Sequenced material: peripheral blood. These receptors all stem from an adult who had HIV and had not received antiretroviral therapy, or was an uninfected healthy control (not recorded which). Each CDR3 is given with its conserved first and last residue. The D gene is left open where the match is weak. A clone size is listed for some rows: how often the clone was seen (once, few, many), or a class if it is expanded.

CDR3 | J | size | D | V
CASSRSTGRPNQPQHF | TRBJ1-5 | many | TRBD1 | TRBV3-1
CASSLDSSSNQPQHF | TRBJ1-5 | . | . | TRBV5-1
CASSQDGGRTGEFTDTQYF | TRBJ2-3 | . | . | TRBV4-3
CASSQDAKGRRTEAFF | TRBJ1-1 | many | . | TRBV3-1
CASRLGPSGYNEQFF | TRBJ2-1 | many | TRBD2 | TRBV6-5
CAISRDSSTDTQYF | TRBJ2-3 | many | TRBD1 | TRBV10-3
CASSQEGGRQPQHF | TRBJ1-5 | few | . | TRBV2
CSARIEGLAGFSYNEQFF | TRBJ2-1 | many | TRBD2 | TRBV20-1
CSVRTSNTETFF | TRBJ1-1 | . | . | TRBV29-1
CSVEDRTGYGYTF | TRBJ1-2 | many | TRBD1 | TRBV29-1
CASGSDSGNTIYF | TRBJ1-3 | . | . | TRBV12-5
CASSQDPTGELFF | TRBJ2-2 | few | . | TRBV4-1
CASKLAGGRAQHF | TRBJ1-5 | . | . | TRBV27
CASSQAVNTEAFF | TRBJ1-1 | . | . | TRBV3-1
CASSDRGLKNIQYF | TRBJ2-4 | few | . | TRBV10-1
CATRPGQANEKLFF | TRBJ1-4 | many | TRBD1 | TRBV28
CASSITGLGNQPQHF | TRBJ1-5 | . | . | TRBV7-8
CASRVLAGAADTQYF | TRBJ2-3 | many | TRBD2 | TRBV2
CASSYSSTGRTEAFF | TRBJ1-1 | few | . | TRBV6-5
CASSQTVSGYNEQFF | TRBJ2-1 | many | . | TRBV3-1
CSVYDRGGTEAFF | TRBJ1-1 | few | TRBD1 | TRBV29-1
CASSLANVLRTYGYTF | TRBJ1-2 | few | . | TRBV7-8
CASSGTSGSRDEQFF | TRBJ2-1 | many | TRBD2 | TRBV28
CSVEEDTGETQYF | TRBJ2-5 | few | . | TRBV29-1
CSVDQGEEAQYF | TRBJ2-7 | many | . | TRBV29-1
CASSPDRDYGYNF | TRBJ1-2 | . | TRBD1 | TRBV6-5
CASRVEGLLSGANVLTF | TRBJ2-6 | few | . | TRBV2
CAISVSGSNNEQFF | TRBJ2-1 | many | . | TRBV10-3
CASSPAVIAEAFF | TRBJ1-1 | few | . | TRBV28
CASSAGQGQETQYF | TRBJ2-5 | many | TRBD1 | TRBV5-1
CASSLVQGVYNEQFF | TRBJ2-1 | few | TRBD1 | TRBV5-1
CSGDRGGRNEQFF | TRBJ2-1 | . | . | TRBV29-1
CASSRPTAGEAFF | TRBJ1-1 | . | . | TRBV6-2/TRBV6-3
CASTRRGTGAGETQYF | TRBJ2-5 | few | TRBD1 | TRBV28
CASSAAGLNTGELFF | TRBJ2-2 | few | . | TRBV28
CSASRDGYTF | TRBJ1-2 | many | . | TRBV29-1
CASCDGNTGELFF | TRBJ2-2 | many | . | TRBV2
CASSPRQGGETQYF | TRBJ2-5 | many | TRBD1 | TRBV2
CASSEGTGDEQYF | TRBJ2-7 | few | TRBD1 | TRBV7-3
CSASTSGSINEQFF | TRBJ2-1 | . | TRBD2 | TRBV20-1
CASSYTSVGNTIYF | TRBJ1-3 | many | . | TRBV6-6
CASSLGGRPYEQYF | TRBJ2-7 | many | TRBD2 | TRBV28
CASRPTGNTEAFF | TRBJ1-1 | . | . | TRBV3-1
CATSRDGLVQETQYF | TRBJ2-5 | . | . | TRBV15
CSVLTRDPYNEQFF | TRBJ2-1 | many | . | TRBV29-1
CASTGTVYNEQFF | TRBJ2-1 | many | TRBD1 | TRBV28
CASSPTQGPNTEAFF | TRBJ1-1 | . | . | TRBV28
CASSPGLAVDEQFF | TRBJ2-1 | many | TRBD2 | TRBV18
CASSPRDRALETQYF | TRBJ2-5 | many | TRBD1 | TRBV4-2
CASSTRPWVATNEKLFF | TRBJ1-4 | . | . | TRBV7-9
CATRQGILTDTQYF | TRBJ2-3 | . | . | TRBV28
CASSVAVATDTQYF | TRBJ2-3 | many | . | TRBV9
CASSQGHGGVTGELFF | TRBJ2-2 | few | . | TRBV4-1
CASSARMTRYNEQFF | TRBJ2-1 | many | . | TRBV28
CSVVEGQDTEAFF | TRBJ1-1 | . | . | TRBV29-1
CASSLFSHGYTF | TRBJ1-2 | many | . | TRBV28
CASRWGGSTDTQYF | TRBJ2-3 | many | TRBD2 | TRBV6-4
CASSEGTSGYNEQFF | TRBJ2-1 | many | TRBD2 | TRBV27
CASSLTENTGELFF | TRBJ2-2 | . | . | TRBV5-1